The rows below give T cell receptor beta chains drawn from one sample of a study of shared clonotypes between healthy human individuals. Some clones are missing from TCRdb's copy, which holds only in-frame ones; the method was immunoSEQ multiplex PCR. The table has 2 million to 2.5 million clones, approximately 94% seen once; the top ten hold roughly 0.13%. The sequenced material came from naive CD4+ T cells sorted from blood. The receptor set was obtained from a man between 18 and 35 years old in good health. The CDR3 runs from the conserved cysteine through the conserved F or W. Fields, in order: D gene, clone size, J gene, CDR3 length, V gene, CDR3 DNA, CDR3 protein. A D gene is named only where the DNA matches it firmly. Clone size, where shown, is once, few, many, or a class for clones that have expanded.

- once TRBJ2-1 16 TRBV30 TGTGCCTGGAGGCACCGGGACGGAAGCTCCTACAATGAGCAGTTCTTC CAWRHRDGSSYNEQFF
- - TRBJ2-7 16 TRBV7-9 TGTGCCAGCAGCGCCACAAGGGTGGGGAGCTCCTACGAGCAGTACTTC CASSATRVGSSYEQYF
TRBD1 - TRBJ2-7 14 TRBV7-9 TGTGCCAGCAGCGACAGGGTACAATCCTACGAGCAGTACTTC CASSDRVQSYEQYF
TRBD1 - TRBJ1-1 16 TRBV18 TGTGCCAGCTCACCACCGGACAGGGGGGGGAACACTGAAGCTTTCTTT CASSPPDRGGNTEAFF
- - TRBJ2-3 15 TRBV5-1 TGCGCCAGCAGCTTGGTGGGGACTAGCACAGATACGCAGTATTTT CASSLVGTSTDTQYF
- - TRBJ2-4 16 TRBV11-2 TGTGCCAGCAGCTGGGGGAAGTGGGGGGCCCCCAACATTCAGTACTTC CASSWGKWGAPNIQYF
- - TRBJ1-2 16 TRBV11-2 TGTGCCAGCAGCTTAGCTATTCTTGGGGGGCACTATGGCTACACCTTC CASSLAILGGHYGYTF
TRBD1 - TRBJ1-4 15 TRBV5-1 TGCGCCAGCAGCTTGGGACAGGGAGGGTCTGAAAAACTGTTTTTT CASSLGQGGSEKLFF
- - TRBJ1-6 15 TRBV5-6 TGTGCCAGCAGCTTGGGTCAAGAAAATAATTCACCCCTCCACTTT CASSLGQENNSPLHF
- - TRBJ2-7 13 TRBV18 TGTGCCAGCTCGCCCGACTCCTTCTACGAGCAGTACTTC CASSPDSFYEQYF
TRBD1 - TRBJ2-4 15 TRBV4-1 TGCGCCAGCAGCGACACAGGGGTCGCCAAAAACATTCAGTACTTC CASSDTGVAKNIQYF
- - TRBJ1-6 15 TRBV5-4 TGTGCCAGCAGGGACGGGGTCCTTTATAATTCACCCCTCCACTTT CASRDGVLYNSPLHF
- - TRBJ1-5 14 TRBV2 TGTGCCAGCAGTGATTTGGGTACACGGCAGCCCCAGCATTTT CASSDLGTRQPQHF
- - TRBJ2-7 18 TRBV11-2 TGTGCCAGCAGCTCCCGTGGCCCCTCAGGGTCTAAGTCCTACGAGCAGTACTTC CASSSRGPSGSKSYEQYF
- - TRBJ2-1 14 TRBV4-2 TGTGCCAGCAGCCAATCCTATTCTAGCGACGCTTGGTTCTTC CASSQSYSSDAWFF
TRBD1 - TRBJ1-2 13 TRBV7-2 TGTGCCAGCAACGGACAGGGCGACTATGGCTACACCTTC CASNGQGDYGYTF
- few TRBJ1-3 15 TRBV18 TGTGCCAGCTCACCAAGCGGGCAGACAGGAAACACCATATATTTT CASSPSGQTGNTIYF
- - TRBJ1-2 16 TRBV10-3 TGTGCCATCAGTCAGATCCCAAGGGGCGATGGGGATGGCTACACCTTC CAISQIPRGDGDGYTF
- - TRBJ1-1 13 TRBV28 TGTGCCAGCACCGTGGGGAGACCGGTGACTGCTTTCTTT CASTVGRPVTAFF
- - TRBJ1-1 13 TRBV6-4 TGTGCCAGCAGCGTCGACAGGAACACTGAAGCTTTCTTT CASSVDRNTEAFF
- - TRBJ2-1 14 TRBV5-4 TGTGCCAGCAGCTTGGACGGTTTTTACAATGAGCAGTTCTTC CASSLDGFYNEQFF
- - TRBJ2-2 18 TRBV21-1 TGTGCCAGCAGCAAATGGAGGACAGGCAGCAAGAACACCGGGGAGCTGTTTTTT CASSKWRTGSKNTGELFF
- - TRBJ2-1 15 TRBV30 TGTGCCTGGAGTGGGAGAAAGGGGAGCTACAATGAGCAGTTCTTC CAWSGRKGSYNEQFF
- once TRBJ2-1 16 TRBV27 TGTGCCAGCAATTTAGCGGCGATGAGCTCCTACAATGAGCAGTTCTTC CASNLAAMSSYNEQFF
- once TRBJ2-7 15 TRBV7-2 TGTGCCAGCAGCTTACCAGCGACGGACGCCTACGAGCAGTACTTC CASSLPATDAYEQYF
- - TRBJ2-3 17 TRBV11-2 TGTGCCAGCAGCCCCTTTCTCCTTAGGCAGAGCACAGATACGCAGTATTTT CASSPFLLRQSTDTQYF
- - TRBJ2-3 12 TRBV28 TGTGCCAGCAGTTTATCCCCAGATACGCAGTATTTT CASSLSPDTQYF
- - TRBJ2-1 14 TRBV9 TGTGCCAGCAGCGTTGAAGGGATAGACAATGAGCAGTTCTTC CASSVEGIDNEQFF
- - TRBJ2-7 14 TRBV27 TGTGCCAGCACCCTCACAAGAGGAGGGACCGAGCAGTACTTC CASTLTRGGTEQYF
- - TRBJ2-5 15 TRBV30 TGTGCCTGGAGTGTTTCGAGGGTTGTGGTGGAGACCCAGTACTTC CAWSVSRVVVETQYF
TRBD1 - TRBJ1-6 16 TRBV10-3 TGTGCCATCAGTGAGTCGGGGACAGGTCTGAATTCACCCCTCCACTTT CAISESGTGLNSPLHF
- - TRBJ2-7 11 TRBV6-5 TGTGCCAGCAGTTACGGGGGAGGATACTACTTC CASSYGGGYYF
TRBD1 - TRBJ1-2 18 TRBV4-3 TGCGCCAGCAGCCGAGGGACAGGGGGCCTGTCGGGGAAAAATGGCTACACCTTC CASSRGTGGLSGKNGYTF
TRBD1 - TRBJ1-1 13 TRBV30 TGTGCCTGGGGTACAGGGGGAAACACTGAAGCTTTCTTT CAWGTGGNTEAFF
TRBD1 - TRBJ2-7 13 TRBV5-8 TGTGCCAGCAGCCCTGGGACAGCCTACGAGCAGTACTTC CASSPGTAYEQYF
- - TRBJ1-4 15 TRBV6-6 TGTGCCAGCAGGGACTGGGGGGGGACTAATGAAAAACTGTTTTTT CASRDWGGTNEKLFF
- - TRBJ2-1 12 TRBV1 TGCACCAGCAGCCAAGACACCGAGCAGACGTTCTTC CTSSQDTEQTFF
TRBD2 - TRBJ2-7 15 TRBV11-2 TGTGCCAGCAGCTTATCTGGCGGGAGGGCCGGCGAGCAGTACTTC CASSLSGGRAGEQYF
- - TRBJ1-1 13 TRBV6-5 TGTGCCAGCACAAAACAGGGGAACACTGAAGCTTTCTTT CASTKQGNTEAFF
- - TRBJ1-3 11 TRBV28 TGTGCCAGCAGTAAGCTCAACACCATATATTTT CASSKLNTIYF
- - TRBJ1-2 13 TRBV4-2 TGTGCCAGCAGCCAAGGACGGGGCTATGGCTACACCTTC CASSQGRGYGYTF
- - TRBJ1-3 13 TRBV15 TGTGCCACCAGCAGAGGGACTGGAAACACCATATATTTT CATSRGTGNTIYF
- - TRBJ2-5 12 TRBV18 TGTGCCAGCTCACCTACTCAAGAGACCCAGTACTTC CASSPTQETQYF
- - TRBJ2-2 16 TRBV25-1 TGTGCCAGCAGTGAAGCGTGGGGGGCGATGTCCGGGGAGCTGTTTTTT CASSEAWGAMSGELFF
TRBD1 - TRBJ1-5 19 TRBV7-3 TGTGCCAGCAGCTTTAGCGGGACAGGCCCCGCTTGGAGCAATCAGCCCCAGCATTTT CASSFSGTGPAWSNQPQHF
TRBD1 - TRBJ2-7 14 TRBV6-1 TGTGCCAGCTCTTCAGGGGGTAATTCCTACGAGCAGTACTTC CASSSGGNSYEQYF
TRBD1 - TRBJ2-1 13 TRBV10-3 TGTGCCATCAGTGCGGGACAGGTCAATGAGCAGTTCTTC CAISAGQVNEQFF
- - TRBJ2-7 14 TRBV15 TGTGCCACCAGCAGGGTGGTGGGGCTCGGCGAGCAGTACTTC CATSRVVGLGEQYF
- - TRBJ2-3 15 TRBV10-3 TGTGCCATCGGGACCGGGGGGCTCCTCACAGATACGCAGTATTTT CAIGTGGLLTDTQYF
- - TRBJ1-4 14 TRBV10-3 TGTGCCATCAAGGAGGGTCCAACTAATGAAAAACTGTTTTTT CAIKEGPTNEKLFF
- - TRBJ1-2 13 TRBV6-5 TGTGCCAGCAGACTTACAGTCTCCTATGGCTACACCTTC CASRLTVSYGYTF
- - TRBJ1-5 13 TRBV6-1 TGTGCCAGCAGTGAATCCAGGGCTCAGCCCCAGCATTTT CASSESRAQPQHF
- - TRBJ2-3 15 TRBV27 TGTGCCAGCAGTTACGGGTGGGGTAGCACAGATACGCAGTATTTT CASSYGWGSTDTQYF